This TCR beta chain was retrieved from a study of OX40 agonist ivuxolimab in advanced cancers. Study results and limitations: Clonal expansion by week 6 occurred in CD4+ and CD8+ blood T cells (at 0.1 to 3.0 mg/kg).

Germline CDR1 reads SGDLS; CDR2 reads YYNGEE. The CDR3 is 13 amino acids. V dropped 3 bases and J dropped 9 bases, with 13 bases sitting between them. Sequencing was performed with immunoSEQ multiplex PCR; in TCRdb, only in-frame clones are kept and a portion is missing. Of about 73,000 clones listed, more than 75% are singletons. In this sample, this clone turned up once. Its antigen is not known. This sequence joins TRBV9 and TRBJ2-4; D is unclear. This receptor was obtained from an adult with an advanced solid tumor such as melanoma, head and neck, liver or kidney cancer. Sequencing was performed on CD4+ or CD8+ T cells sorted from blood, taken in a trial of the OX40 agonist ivuxolimab. In DNA form, the CDR3 reads TGTGCCAGCAGCGATAGGAGCGATAGCATTCAGTACTTC. Translating gives CASSDRSDSIQYF.